This section outlines one TCR beta chain sequence together with its context. TCRdb re-called the 5' RACE reads and gives one entry per CDR3 protein, without DNA. Its table lists a few hundred thousand distinct CDR3 sequences. The source of the sample is a study of monozygotic twins with inflammatory bowel disease. The CDR3 totals 13 residues. Germline loops: CDR1 ENHRY, CDR2 SYGVKD. The chain uses TRBV10-3 and TRBJ2-7; TCRdb's D call of TRBD2 is untestable without DNA. The sequence came from a human donor with ulcerative colitis or Crohn's disease, or a healthy co-twin of an affected twin (not recorded which). The sample taken for sequencing was blood. The CDR3 sequence: CAIRGPGSYEQYF.